This record concerns one T cell receptor beta chain sequence. Its antigen remains unknown. Unfractionated whole blood yielded total RNA. This sample stems from a study of human T cells and chemical hapten exposure. In the study overall: Per-sample variation in TCR yield stemmed mainly from small pooled library volume differences.

V was cut by 6 bases and J by 8 bases, with 13 bases left in between. Per the germline V gene, CDR1 is MNHEY and CDR2 is SVGAGI. The CDR3 loop spans 12 amino acids. Study-wide results and caveats: Once DPC sensitization occurred, TCRs above 1 in 1000 frequency showed no change.

As the library was built, unique molecular identifiers were attached to individual cDNA molecules. In the original analysis: Sample TCR counts, which ranged from about 20,000 to 690,600, had a median of 95,638. TCRdb re-called the 5' RACE reads with MiXCR, one entry per CDR3 protein. These V and J calls originate from TCRdb's pipeline instead of the authors' own analysis. The data show 110,000 or so distinct CDR3 sequences, roughly a fifth seen once. This rearrangement joins TRBV6-5 to TRBJ1-2; D gene ambiguous. This sequence was found in a human donor in good health. The CDR3 loop is CASRRTGEGYTF. The DNA for the CDR3 is TGTGCCAGCAGACGTACTGGGGAAGGCTACACCTTC.